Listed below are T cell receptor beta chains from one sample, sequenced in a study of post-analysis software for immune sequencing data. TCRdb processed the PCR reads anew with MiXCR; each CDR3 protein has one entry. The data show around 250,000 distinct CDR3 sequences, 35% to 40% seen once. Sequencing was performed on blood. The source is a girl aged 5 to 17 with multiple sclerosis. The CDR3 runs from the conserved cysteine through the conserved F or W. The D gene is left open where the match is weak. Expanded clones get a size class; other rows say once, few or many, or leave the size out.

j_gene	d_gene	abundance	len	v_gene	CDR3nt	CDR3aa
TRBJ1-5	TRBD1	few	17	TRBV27	TGTGCCAGCAGTTTGGGCAGGACAGGGGGCCGTAATCAGCCCCAGCATTTT	CASSLGRTGGRNQPQHF
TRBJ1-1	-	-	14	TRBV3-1	TGTGCCAGCAGCCGAGGGGAGGGGAACACTGAAGCTTTCTTT	CASSRGEGNTEAFF
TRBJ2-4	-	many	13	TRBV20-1	TGCAGTGGGACGCTGGCAGGGGGGAACATTCAGTACTTC	CSGTLAGGNIQYF
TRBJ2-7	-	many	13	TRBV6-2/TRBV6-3	TGTGCCAGCAGTTACGGGGGGTACGCCGAGCAGTACTTC	CASSYGGYAEQYF
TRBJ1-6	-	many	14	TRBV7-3	TGTGCCAGCAGCTCGGGACATCAGTCCTCACCCCTCCACTTT	CASSSGHQSSPLHF
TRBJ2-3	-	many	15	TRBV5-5	TGTGCCAGCAGCTTGGGTCCAGGGAACAGAGATACGCAGTATTTT	CASSLGPGNRDTQYF
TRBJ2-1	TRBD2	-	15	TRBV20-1	TGCAGTGCTCCACGTAGCGGGAGTAGTAACAATGAGCAGTTCTTC	CSAPRSGSSNNEQFF
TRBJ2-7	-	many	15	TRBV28	TGTGCCAGCAGCCTAGGGGGGACGATGGGCTACGAGCAGTACTTC	CASSLGGTMGYEQYF
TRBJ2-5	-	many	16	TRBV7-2	TGTGCCAGCAGCCTAGTCTCGAGAGGGGCTAGCGAGACCCAGTACTTC	CASSLVSRGASETQYF
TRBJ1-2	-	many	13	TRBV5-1	TGCGCCAGCAGCTTGGGGACAGACGTCGGCTACACCTTC	CASSLGTDVGYTF
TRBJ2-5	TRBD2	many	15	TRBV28	TGTGCCAGCAGTTTAGGGAGGGCCGTCTCCGAGACCCAGTACTTC	CASSLGRAVSETQYF
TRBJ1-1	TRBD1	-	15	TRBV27	TGTGCCAGCAGTGCCGCCGGGACAGGGCGAACTGAAGCTTTCTTT	CASSAAGTGRTEAFF